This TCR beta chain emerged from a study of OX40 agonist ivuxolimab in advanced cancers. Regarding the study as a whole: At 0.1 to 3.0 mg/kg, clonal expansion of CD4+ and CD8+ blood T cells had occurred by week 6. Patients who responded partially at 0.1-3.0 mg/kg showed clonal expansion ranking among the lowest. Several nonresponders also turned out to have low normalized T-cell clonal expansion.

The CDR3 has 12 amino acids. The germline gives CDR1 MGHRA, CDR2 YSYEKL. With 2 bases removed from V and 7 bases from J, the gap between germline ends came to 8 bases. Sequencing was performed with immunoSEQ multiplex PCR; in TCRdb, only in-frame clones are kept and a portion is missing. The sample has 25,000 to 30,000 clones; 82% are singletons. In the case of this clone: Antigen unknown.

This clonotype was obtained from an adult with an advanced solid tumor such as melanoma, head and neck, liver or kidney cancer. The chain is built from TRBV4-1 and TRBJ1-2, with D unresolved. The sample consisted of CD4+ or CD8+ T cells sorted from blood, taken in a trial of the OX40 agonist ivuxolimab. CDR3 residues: CASSQYMGGYTF. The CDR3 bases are TGCGCCAGCAGCCAATATATGGGTGGCTACACCTTC.